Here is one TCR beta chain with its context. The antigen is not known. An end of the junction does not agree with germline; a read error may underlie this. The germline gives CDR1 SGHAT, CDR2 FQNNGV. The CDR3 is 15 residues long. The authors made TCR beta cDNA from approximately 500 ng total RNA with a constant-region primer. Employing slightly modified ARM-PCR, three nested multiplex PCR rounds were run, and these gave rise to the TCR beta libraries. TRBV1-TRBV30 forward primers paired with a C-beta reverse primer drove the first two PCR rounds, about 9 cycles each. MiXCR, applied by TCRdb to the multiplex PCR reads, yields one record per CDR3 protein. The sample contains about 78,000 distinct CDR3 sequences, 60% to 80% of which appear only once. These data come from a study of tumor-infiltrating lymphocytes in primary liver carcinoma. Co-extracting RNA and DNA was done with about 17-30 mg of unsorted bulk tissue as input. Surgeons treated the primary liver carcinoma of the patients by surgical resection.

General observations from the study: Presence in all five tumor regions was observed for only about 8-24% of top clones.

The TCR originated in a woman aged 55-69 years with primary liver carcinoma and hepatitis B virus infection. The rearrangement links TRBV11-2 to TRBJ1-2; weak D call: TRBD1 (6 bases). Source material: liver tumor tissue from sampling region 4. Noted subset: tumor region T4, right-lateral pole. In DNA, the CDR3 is TGTGTCAGCAGCTTAACCGGGGGGCCGAACTATGACTACACCTTC. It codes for CVSSLTGGPNYDYTF.